This T cell receptor (beta chain) was retrieved from a study of human T cells and chemical hapten exposure. Time point meaning: patch test 2, 6 weeks after DPC sensitization. The treatment was: therapeutic diphenylcyclopropenone sensitization with weekly scalp DPC. This clonotype appeared a few times. Its ends do not fully match the called genes, so a read error is possible. Looked up from germline, CDR1 is DFQATT and CDR2 is SNEGSKA (reference sequence). This CDR3 comprises 12 residues. TCRdb reanalysed the RACE reads using MiXCR and keeps one entry per CDR3 protein. The data show over 70,000 distinct CDR3 sequences, 11% seen once.

The input for sequencing was whole blood, taken in connection with sensitization to the hapten diphenylcyclopropenone (DPC). V is TRBV20-1 and J is TRBJ2-5, with TRBD2 as a possible D gene (5 bases). The receptor was derived from a young man with alopecia areata. Some clones in this sample may be carry-over from other donors' samples. The CDR3 DNA reads TGCAGTGCTAGGTGGAGCGGAGAGACCCAGCACTTC. This encodes CSARWSGETQHF.